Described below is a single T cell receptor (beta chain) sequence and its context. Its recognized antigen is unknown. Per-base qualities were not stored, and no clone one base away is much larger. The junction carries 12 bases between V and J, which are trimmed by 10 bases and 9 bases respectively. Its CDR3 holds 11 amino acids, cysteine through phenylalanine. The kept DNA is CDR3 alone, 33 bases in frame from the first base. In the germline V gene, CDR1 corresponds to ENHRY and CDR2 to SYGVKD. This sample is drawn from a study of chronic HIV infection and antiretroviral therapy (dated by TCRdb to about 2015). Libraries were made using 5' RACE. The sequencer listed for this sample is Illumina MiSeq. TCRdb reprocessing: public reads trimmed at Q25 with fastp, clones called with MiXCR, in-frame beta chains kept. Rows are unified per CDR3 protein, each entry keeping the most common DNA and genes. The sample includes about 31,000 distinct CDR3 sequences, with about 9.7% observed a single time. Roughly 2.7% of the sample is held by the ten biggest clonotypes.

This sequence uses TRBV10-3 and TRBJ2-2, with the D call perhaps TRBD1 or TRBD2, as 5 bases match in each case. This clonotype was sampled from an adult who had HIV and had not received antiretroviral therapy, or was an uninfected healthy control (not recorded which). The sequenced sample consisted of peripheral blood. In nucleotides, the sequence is TGTGCCACCACTAGGGGCAGGGAGCTGTTTTTT. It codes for CATTRGRELFF.